The 10 T cell receptor beta chains below all came from one sample that was sequenced in a study of T cells in Graves' hyperthyroidism and ophthalmopathy. The investigators amplified TCR beta CDR3 regions from RNA transcripts. The HTBI primer set served for first-round RT-PCR of the TCR CDR3. TCRdb recomputed calls from the multiplex PCR reads with MiXCR, one row per CDR3 protein. Here the sample spans over 350,000 distinct CDR3 sequences, about 14% being singletons. Sequenced: blood. Receptors were obtained from a man aged 50-60 years with Graves' ophthalmopathy.

The genes are TRBV20-1 and TRBJ2-2; D is unclear. Germline CDR1 and CDR2: DFQATT and SNEGSKA (reference sequence). The CDR3 covers 13 residues. V gave up 6 bases and J gave up 6 bases, with 14 bases separating them. The CDR3: CSAKPHPAGELFF. CDR3 in DNA: TGCAGTGCCAAGCCCCATCCCGCCGGGGAGCTGTTTTTT.

This clonotype came up many times. V is TRBV5-1 and J is TRBJ2-3; 7 bases agree with TRBD1. Unmatched junction bases numbered 2, after V lost 5 bases and J lost 2 bases. Germline loops: CDR1 SGHRS, CDR2 YFSETQ. The CDR3 length is 13 residues. This CDR3 reads CASRQGITDTQYF. CDR3 in DNA: TGCGCCAGCAGACAGGGGATCACAGATACGCAGTATTTT.

There are many counts of this clonotype. The CDR3 nucleotides read TGCGCCAGCAGACAAAGCGGGAGCTCCTACAATGAGCAGTTCTTC. Translated: CASRQSGSSYNEQFF. The chain joins TRBV5-1 to TRBJ2-1; 8 bases are a match to TRBD2. The CDR3 length is 15 residues. From germline, CDR1 is SGHRS and CDR2 YFSETQ. The ends lost 5 bases at V and 0 bases at J; junction bases unmatched: 4.

This clonotype was seen ten or more times. CDR3 in amino acids: CASSLTKGYNEQFF. In DNA form, the CDR3 reads TGTGCCAGCAGTTTAACTAAAGGCTACAATGAGCAGTTCTTC. The J gene is TRBJ2-1, the V gene TRBV12-3 or TRBV12-4; D is unresolved. This CDR3 is 14 amino acids long. Deletions cut 2 bases from V and 3 bases from J, with 8 bases between.

This clonotype appeared a few times. The chain joins TRBV7-9 to TRBJ2-1; no clear D gene. Germline loops: CDR1 SEHNR, CDR2 FQNEAQ (reference sequence). This CDR3 comprises 12 residues. V dropped 5 bases and J dropped 10 bases, with 12 bases sitting between them. The CDR3 loop is CASSTIEVEQFF. The CDR3 nucleotides are TGTGCCAGCAGCACCATAGAAGTGGAGCAGTTCTTC.

The sample holds many counts of this clonotype. V usage is TRBV28 and J usage is TRBJ2-1; 10 nucleotides line up with TRBD1. Germline CDR1 and CDR2: MDHEN and SYDVKM. CDR3 length equals 18 residues. V dropped 5 bases and J dropped 0; count of bases not matched to a gene: 10. CDR3 in DNA: TGTGCCAGCAGTCGATCGGACAGGGGGTATCGCTCCTACAATGAGCAGTTCTTC. It encodes CASSRSDRGYRSYNEQFF. The variable domain in full, with the rest retrieved from reference TRBV28 and TRBJ2-1, is DVKVTQSSRYLVKRTGEKVFLECVQDMDHENMFWYRQDPGLGLRLIYFSYDVKMKEKGDIPEGYSVSREKKERFSLILESASTNQTSMYLCASSRSDRGYRSYNEQFFGPGTRLTVL.

This chain links TRBV19 with TRBJ2-7; D remains ambiguous. Germline CDR1 LNHDA, CDR2 SQIVND (reference sequence). The CDR3 is made up of 15 amino acids. Trimming shortened V by 6 bases and J by 5 bases, and 20 bases separated the two germline ends. The DNA for the CDR3 is TGTGCCAGTAGCATCCTTCTCGGAGTGCTAGACGAGCAGTACTTC. This encodes CASSILLGVLDEQYF.

This clonotype turned up a few times. This chain uses TRBV20-1 with TRBJ2-7; D may be TRBD1 or TRBD2 (5 bases each). CDR1 DFQATT and CDR2 SNEGSKA come from the germline V gene (reference sequence). There are 15 residues in the CDR3. V was clipped by 0 bases and J by 0 bases, with 12 bases between them. CDR3 in amino acids: CSARDRGENSYEQYF. The CDR3 DNA follows: TGCAGTGCTAGAGATCGGGGCGAAAACTCCTACGAGCAGTACTTC.

The chain combines TRBV7-9 with TRBJ2-1; TRBD2 matches at 7 bases. This CDR3 is built from 14 residues. Per germline, CDR1 SEHNR and CDR2 FQNEAQ (reference sequence). The ends lost 0 bases at V and 9 bases at J; junction bases unmatched: 5. The CDR3 sequence: CASSLAGGPVEQFF. CDR3 bases: TGTGCCAGCAGCTTAGCGGGAGGGCCGGTTGAGCAGTTCTTC. Full variable domain (missing parts from reference TRBV7-9 and TRBJ2-1): DTGVSQNPRHKITKRGQNVTFRCDPISEHNRLYWYRQTLGQGPEFLTYFQNEAQLEKSRLLSDRFSAERPKGSFSTLEIQRTEQGDSAMYLCASSLAGGPVEQFFGPGTRLTVL.

The rearrangement joins TRBV6-8 to TRBJ2-3, with 7 bases that match TRBD2. CDR3 length equals 14 residues. V lost 8 bases to trimming and J lost 2 bases; unmatched junction nucleotides: 7. Germline V lookup: CDR1 MNHGY, CDR2 SAAAGT. The CDR3 is CASFQGLSTDTQYF. In DNA form, the CDR3 reads TGTGCCAGCTTCCAGGGACTATCCACAGATACGCAGTATTTT.